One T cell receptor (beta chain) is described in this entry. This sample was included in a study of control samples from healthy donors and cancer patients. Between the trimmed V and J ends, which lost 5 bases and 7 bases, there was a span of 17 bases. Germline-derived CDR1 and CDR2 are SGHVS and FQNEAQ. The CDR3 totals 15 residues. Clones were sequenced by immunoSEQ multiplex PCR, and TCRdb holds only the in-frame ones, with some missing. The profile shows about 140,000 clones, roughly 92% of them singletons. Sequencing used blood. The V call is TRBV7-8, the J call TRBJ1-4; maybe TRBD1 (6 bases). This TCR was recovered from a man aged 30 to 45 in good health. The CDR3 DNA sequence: TGTGCCAGCAGCCTCCCCAGGGGTGGGGGTGAAAAACTGTTTTTT. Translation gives CASSLPRGGGEKLFF.